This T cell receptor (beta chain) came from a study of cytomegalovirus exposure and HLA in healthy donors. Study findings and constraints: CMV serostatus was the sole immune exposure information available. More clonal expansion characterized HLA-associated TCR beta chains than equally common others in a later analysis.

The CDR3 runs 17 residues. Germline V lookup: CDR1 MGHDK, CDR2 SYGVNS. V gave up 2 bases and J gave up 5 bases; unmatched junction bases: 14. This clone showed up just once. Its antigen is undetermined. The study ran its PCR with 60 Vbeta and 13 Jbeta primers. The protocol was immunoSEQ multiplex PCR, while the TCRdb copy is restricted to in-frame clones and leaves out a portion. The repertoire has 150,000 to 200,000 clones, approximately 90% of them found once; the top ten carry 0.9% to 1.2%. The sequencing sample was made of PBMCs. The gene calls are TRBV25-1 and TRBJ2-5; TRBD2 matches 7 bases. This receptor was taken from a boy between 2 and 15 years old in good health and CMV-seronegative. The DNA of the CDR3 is TGTGCCAGCAGTGAAGCTCCCGGGACTAAGGACGCGGAGACCCAGTACTTC. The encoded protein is CASSEAPGTKDAETQYF.